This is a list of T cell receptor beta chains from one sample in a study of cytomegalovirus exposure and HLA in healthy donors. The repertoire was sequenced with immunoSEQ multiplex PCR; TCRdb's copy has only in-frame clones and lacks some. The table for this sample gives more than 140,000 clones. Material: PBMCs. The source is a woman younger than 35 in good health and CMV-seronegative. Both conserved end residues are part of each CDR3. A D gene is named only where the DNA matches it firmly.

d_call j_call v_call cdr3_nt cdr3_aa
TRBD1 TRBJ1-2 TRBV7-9 TGTGCCAGCAGCTTAGGGACAGGCCTCAAGGACTATGGCTACACCTTC CASSLGTGLKDYGYTF
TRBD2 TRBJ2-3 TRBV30 TGTGCCTGGAAATCGGGAGGGGATACAGATACGCAGTATTTT CAWKSGGDTDTQYF
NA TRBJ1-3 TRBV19 TGTGCCAGATGTGGGAAGCGGGCTTACTCTGGAAACACCATATATTTT CARCGKRAYSGNTIYF
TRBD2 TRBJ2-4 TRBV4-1 TGCGCCAGCAGCCAAGCTCAGCGGGAGGGGCAGTACTTC CASSQAQREGQYF
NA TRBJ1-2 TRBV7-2 TGTGCCAGCAGATATTCTTCTAACTATGGCTACACCTTC CASRYSSNYGYTF
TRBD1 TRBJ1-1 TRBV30 TGTGCCTGGACCTTCCGACAGGGGATGAACACTGAAGCTTTCTTT CAWTFRQGMNTEAFF
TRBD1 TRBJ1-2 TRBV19 TGTGCCAGTAGTATAGTGGGACAGGGCTCCGGCTACACCTTC CASSIVGQGSGYTF
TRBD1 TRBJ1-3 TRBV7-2 TGTGCCAGCAGTCCAATCCGGGACAGGGGGCTGTACACCATATATTTT CASSPIRDRGLYTIYF
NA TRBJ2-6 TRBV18 TGTGCCAGCTCACCTTTGGAGGCCTCCCCCCCTGGGGCCAACGTCCTGACTTTC CASSPLEASPPGANVLTF
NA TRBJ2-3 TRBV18 TGTGCCAGCTCACCACAGGAGCATACGCAGTATTTT CASSPQEHTQYF
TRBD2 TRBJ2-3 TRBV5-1 TGCGCCAGCAGCTGGAATAGCGGGCCTACTAGCACAGATACGCAGTATTTT CASSWNSGPTSTDTQYF
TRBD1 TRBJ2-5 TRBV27 TGTGCCAGCAGAGGACAGGGGGCGGGTGAGACCCAGTACTTC CASRGQGAGETQYF
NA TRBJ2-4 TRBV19 TGTGCCAGTAGTATAGCACAGGGATTAGCCAAAAACATTCAGTACTTC CASSIAQGLAKNIQYF
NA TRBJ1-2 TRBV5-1 TGCGCCAGCAGCCTGGGGGCGTCCGGCTACACCTTC CASSLGASGYTF
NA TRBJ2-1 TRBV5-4 TGTGCCAGCAGCTTGGCAACAGCTTGGTACAATGAGCAGTTCTTC CASSLATAWYNEQFF
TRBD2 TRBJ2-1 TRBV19 TGTGCCAGTAGTATAGGAACTAGCGGCCTCTCCTACAATGAGCAGTTCTTC CASSIGTSGLSYNEQFF
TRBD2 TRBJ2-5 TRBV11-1 TGTGCCAGCAGCTTAATTGGGCGAGGGACTAACCAAGAGACCCAGTACTTC CASSLIGRGTNQETQYF
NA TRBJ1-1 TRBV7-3 TGTGCCAGCAGCACACTATATCCCGGGACTGAAGCTTTCTTT CASSTLYPGTEAFF
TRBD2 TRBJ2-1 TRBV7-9 TGTGCCAGCAGCTTAGGACTAGCGGGAAACAATGAGCAGTTCTTC CASSLGLAGNNEQFF
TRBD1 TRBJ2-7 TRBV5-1 TGCGCCAGCAGCCCAAGCACCGGGACAGGGAACTACGAGCAGTACTTC CASSPSTGTGNYEQYF
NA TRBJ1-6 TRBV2 TGTGCCAGCAGGTACACACAGGACAGCTCACCCCTCCACTTT CASRYTQDSSPLHF
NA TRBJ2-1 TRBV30 TGTGCCTGGAACCTAAACCGAGGTAATGAGCAGTTCTTC CAWNLNRGNEQFF
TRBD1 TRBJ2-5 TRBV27 TGTGCCAGCAGAGTAGGGACAGCTGGGGAGACCCAGTACTTC CASRVGTAGETQYF
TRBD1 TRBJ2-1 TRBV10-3 TGTGCCATCAGACCGGGACAGGGGGCATTAGAGGAGCAGTTCTTC CAIRPGQGALEEQFF